This T cell receptor (beta chain) comes out of a study of cytomegalovirus exposure and HLA in healthy donors. For the study at large: Out of about 190 million T cells, an earlier analysis found around 120 million unique TCR beta sequences in total.

Study-wide findings and caveats: Likely technical artifact: a cluster of highly shared sequence variants.

It was with 60 Vbeta and 13 Jbeta primers that the PCR ran. Produced via immunoSEQ multiplex PCR; TCRdb's table is partial and in-frame only. The sample totals tens of thousands of clones; its top ten clones hold roughly an eighth. The CDR3 runs 16 residues. Germline CDR1 and CDR2: KGHSH and LQKENI. The V gene end was trimmed by 4 bases and the J gene end by 4 bases; junction bases not matched to a gene: 9. As to this clone: Its target is not known.

What was sequenced was PBMCs. The J gene is TRBJ1-4, the V gene TRBV18; 7 nucleotides agree with TRBD1. The sequence was obtained from a woman aged 55 to 70 in good health and CMV-seropositive. This CDR3 is CASSLIKTGNNEKLFF. The CDR3 nucleotides are TGTGCCAGCTCACTAATCAAGACAGGGAATAATGAAAAACTGTTTTTT.